These T cell receptor beta chains were read from a single sample in a study of cytomegalovirus exposure and HLA in healthy donors. TCRdb's table, derived via immunoSEQ multiplex PCR, lists solely in-frame clones and lacks some. Of roughly 250,000 clones listed, 65% to 85% are singletons. Material for sequencing was PBMCs. The receptors stem from a female donor in good health and CMV-seronegative. Each CDR3 is given with its conserved first and last residue. D genes are given only for firm matches. Some rows mark clone size as missing; the rest say once, few, many or name a class of expanded clone.

V gene: TRBV13; clone size: NA; J gene: TRBJ2-3; D gene: NA; CDR3 protein: CASSPISDTQYF; CDR3 DNA: TGTGCCAGCAGCCCTATCTCTGATACGCAGTATTTT
V gene: TRBV9; clone size: once; J gene: TRBJ2-3; D gene: TRBD2; CDR3 protein: CASTPGGLATDTQYF; CDR3 DNA: TGTGCCAGCACCCCGGGGGGACTAGCGACAGATACGCAGTATTTT
V gene: TRBV4-1; clone size: NA; J gene: TRBJ2-5; D gene: NA; CDR3 protein: CASSFRLEGQTQYF; CDR3 DNA: TGCGCCAGCAGCTTTCGACTAGAGGGGCAGACCCAGTACTTC
V gene: TRBV6-1; clone size: few; J gene: TRBJ2-1; D gene: TRBD1; CDR3 protein: CASRGPGQGNNEQFF; CDR3 DNA: TGTGCCAGCAGGGGACCCGGACAGGGGAACAATGAGCAGTTCTTC
V gene: TRBV7-9; clone size: NA; J gene: TRBJ2-7; D gene: TRBD2; CDR3 protein: CASRGEVSESSYEQYF; CDR3 DNA: TGTGCCAGCCGGGGGGAAGTTAGCGAGAGCTCCTACGAGCAGTACTTC
V gene: TRBV6-5; clone size: NA; J gene: TRBJ2-5; D gene: TRBD1; CDR3 protein: CASSQDRANAKYF; CDR3 DNA: TGTGCCAGCAGTCAAGACAGGGCCAACGCCAAGTACTTC
V gene: TRBV30; clone size: NA; J gene: TRBJ1-4; D gene: TRBD1; CDR3 protein: CAWSRQGEKLFF; CDR3 DNA: TGTGCCTGGAGTCGACAGGGAGAAAAACTGTTTTTT
V gene: TRBV4-2; clone size: few; J gene: TRBJ2-1; D gene: NA; CDR3 protein: CASSQDPGASYNEQFF; CDR3 DNA: TGTGCCAGCAGCCAAGACCCGGGAGCCTCCTACAATGAGCAGTTCTTC
V gene: TRBV15; clone size: NA; J gene: TRBJ1-3; D gene: TRBD1; CDR3 protein: CATSSDRGSGNTIYF; CDR3 DNA: TGTGCCACCAGCAGCGACAGGGGATCTGGAAACACCATATATTTT
V gene: TRBV18; clone size: NA; J gene: TRBJ1-5; D gene: TRBD1; CDR3 protein: CASSDRGSQPQHF; CDR3 DNA: TGTGCCAGCTCCGACAGGGGAAGTCAGCCCCAGCATTTT
V gene: TRBV30; clone size: NA; J gene: TRBJ1-2; D gene: NA; CDR3 protein: CAWSAERYGYTF; CDR3 DNA: TGTGCCTGGAGTGCCGAGCGCTATGGCTACACCTTC
V gene: TRBV7-9; clone size: NA; J gene: TRBJ2-2; D gene: TRBD2; CDR3 protein: CSSRTGTSGNTGELFF; CDR3 DNA: TGTTCCAGCAGGACCGGGACTAGCGGGAACACCGGGGAGCTGTTTTTT
V gene: TRBV30; clone size: NA; J gene: TRBJ2-7; D gene: NA; CDR3 protein: CARSVHHEQYF; CDR3 DNA: TGTGCCCGGAGTGTACACCACGAGCAGTACTTC
V gene: TRBV2; clone size: NA; J gene: TRBJ1-1; D gene: NA; CDR3 protein: CASSVVERTEAFF; CDR3 DNA: TGTGCCAGCAGTGTCGTGGAGCGCACTGAAGCTTTCTTT
V gene: TRBV2; clone size: NA; J gene: TRBJ2-1; D gene: NA; CDR3 protein: CASSESGNEQFF; CDR3 DNA: TGTGCCAGCAGTGAATCAGGGAATGAGCAGTTCTTC
V gene: TRBV11-2; clone size: NA; J gene: TRBJ2-7; D gene: TRBD2; CDR3 protein: CASSLFGRREQYF; CDR3 DNA: TGTGCCAGCAGCTTATTCGGGAGGCGGGAGCAGTACTTC
V gene: TRBV30; clone size: NA; J gene: TRBJ1-1; D gene: NA; CDR3 protein: CALTQGNTEAFF; CDR3 DNA: TGTGCCTTAACTCAGGGGAACACTGAAGCTTTCTTT
V gene: TRBV28; clone size: NA; J gene: TRBJ2-7; D gene: NA; CDR3 protein: CASNGFGPSSYEQYF; CDR3 DNA: TGTGCCAGCAACGGTTTCGGCCCTAGCTCCTACGAGCAGTACTTC
V gene: TRBV7-6; clone size: NA; J gene: TRBJ2-3; D gene: NA; CDR3 protein: CASSSQLVSTDTQYF; CDR3 DNA: TGTGCCAGCAGCTCTCAACTAGTTAGCACAGATACGCAGTATTTT
V gene: TRBV5-1; clone size: NA; J gene: TRBJ2-1; D gene: NA; CDR3 protein: CASSPSRDNEQFF; CDR3 DNA: TGCGCCAGCAGCCCTTCCCGGGACAATGAGCAGTTCTTC
V gene: TRBV5-1; clone size: NA; J gene: TRBJ2-1; D gene: TRBD2; CDR3 protein: CASSPLAGAYNEQFF; CDR3 DNA: TGCGCCAGCAGCCCTCTAGCGGGAGCCTACAATGAGCAGTTCTTC
V gene: TRBV6-5; clone size: NA; J gene: TRBJ2-7; D gene: TRBD2; CDR3 protein: CATGGGSYEQYF; CDR3 DNA: TGTGCCACCGGCGGGGGGTCCTACGAGCAGTACTTC
V gene: TRBV14; clone size: NA; J gene: TRBJ2-7; D gene: NA; CDR3 protein: CASSQDGVGKYF; CDR3 DNA: TGTGCCAGCAGCCAAGACGGGGTAGGGAAGTACTTC
V gene: TRBV11-2; clone size: few; J gene: TRBJ2-7; D gene: NA; CDR3 protein: CASSFPGLLSSYEQYF; CDR3 DNA: TGTGCCAGCAGCTTTCCGGGACTCCTGAGCTCCTACGAGCAGTACTTC
V gene: TRBV7-9; clone size: NA; J gene: TRBJ2-1; D gene: TRBD2; CDR3 protein: CASSPWGTSVINEQFF; CDR3 DNA: TGTGCCAGCAGCCCGTGGGGGACTAGCGTTATAAATGAGCAGTTCTTC
V gene: TRBV5-1; clone size: NA; J gene: TRBJ1-4; D gene: NA; CDR3 protein: CASSFTGEGEKLFF; CDR3 DNA: TGCGCCAGCAGCTTTACGGGCGAGGGTGAAAAACTGTTTTTT
V gene: TRBV18; clone size: NA; J gene: TRBJ2-3; D gene: TRBD1; CDR3 protein: CASSQGQGAPWADTQYF; CDR3 DNA: TGTGCCAGCTCACAGGGACAGGGGGCGCCGTGGGCAGATACGCAGTATTTT
V gene: TRBV19; clone size: NA; J gene: TRBJ1-2; D gene: NA; CDR3 protein: CASSISSANRASYGYTF; CDR3 DNA: TGTGCCAGTAGTATAAGCTCCGCGAACAGGGCTTCCTATGGCTACACCTTC
V gene: TRBV2; clone size: NA; J gene: TRBJ1-4; D gene: TRBD1; CDR3 protein: CASRGQVTTNEKLFF; CDR3 DNA: TGTGCCAGCAGGGGACAGGTGACGACTAATGAAAAACTGTTTTTT
V gene: TRBV6-5; clone size: NA; J gene: TRBJ2-1; D gene: TRBD2; CDR3 protein: CASSSPGGLNEQFF; CDR3 DNA: TGTGCCAGCAGTAGTCCGGGAGGATTGAATGAGCAGTTCTTC
V gene: TRBV5-1; clone size: NA; J gene: TRBJ1-4; D gene: NA; CDR3 protein: CASSLSGDEKLFF; CDR3 DNA: TGCGCCAGCAGCTTGTCAGGGGATGAAAAACTGTTTTTT
V gene: TRBV19; clone size: NA; J gene: TRBJ2-7; D gene: NA; CDR3 protein: CASSKGHTTYEQYF; CDR3 DNA: TGTGCCAGTAGTAAGGGACATACTACGTACGAGCAGTACTTC
V gene: TRBV27; clone size: NA; J gene: TRBJ1-6; D gene: NA; CDR3 protein: CASSLTAYNSPLHF; CDR3 DNA: TGTGCCAGCAGTTTGACAGCTTATAATTCACCCCTCCACTTT
V gene: TRBV6-5; clone size: once; J gene: TRBJ2-4; D gene: NA; CDR3 protein: CASSSGLSEYF; CDR3 DNA: TGTGCCAGCAGTTCAGGACTATCGGAGTACTTC
V gene: TRBV6-5; clone size: few; J gene: TRBJ2-1; D gene: TRBD1; CDR3 protein: CASRLDRATYNEQFF; CDR3 DNA: TGTGCCAGCAGATTGGACAGGGCCACGTACAATGAGCAGTTCTTC
V gene: TRBV7-2; clone size: NA; J gene: TRBJ2-1; D gene: TRBD2; CDR3 protein: CASSHQPGLAGGHEQFF; CDR3 DNA: TGTGCCAGCAGCCACCAGCCGGGACTAGCGGGAGGACATGAGCAGTTCTTC
V gene: TRBV5-6; clone size: NA; J gene: TRBJ2-3; D gene: TRBD2; CDR3 protein: CASSLGGGTQYF; CDR3 DNA: TGTGCCAGCAGCTTGGGCGGGGGTACGCAGTATTTT
V gene: TRBV28; clone size: NA; J gene: TRBJ2-2; D gene: NA; CDR3 protein: CASSSGQAGSGELFF; CDR3 DNA: TGTGCCAGCAGTTCCGGTCAGGCGGGGTCCGGGGAGCTGTTTTTT
V gene: TRBV5-1; clone size: NA; J gene: TRBJ2-3; D gene: TRBD1; CDR3 protein: CASSSGQGALDTQYF; CDR3 DNA: TGCGCCAGCAGCTCGGGACAGGGGGCCTTGGATACGCAGTATTTT
V gene: TRBV5-4; clone size: NA; J gene: TRBJ1-2; D gene: NA; CDR3 protein: CASSLVAGRGNYGYTF; CDR3 DNA: TGTGCCAGCAGCTTGGTGGCCGGGAGAGGGAACTATGGCTACACCTTC
V gene: TRBV5-6; clone size: NA; J gene: TRBJ1-1; D gene: NA; CDR3 protein: CASTRGAMNTEAFF; CDR3 DNA: TGTGCCAGCACCCGGGGGGCTATGAACACTGAAGCTTTCTTT
V gene: TRBV7-9; clone size: few; J gene: TRBJ2-5; D gene: NA; CDR3 protein: CASSLAFVEGMRETQYF; CDR3 DNA: TGTGCCAGCAGCTTGGCGTTCGTAGAGGGAATGAGAGAGACCCAGTACTTC
V gene: TRBV5-1; clone size: few; J gene: TRBJ2-7; D gene: TRBD2; CDR3 protein: CASSWTSGTYEQYF; CDR3 DNA: TGCGCCAGCAGCTGGACTAGCGGAACCTACGAGCAGTACTTC
V gene: TRBV9; clone size: NA; J gene: TRBJ2-1; D gene: TRBD2; CDR3 protein: CASSSGTSAYNEQFF; CDR3 DNA: TGTGCCAGCAGCTCTGGGACTAGCGCCTACAATGAGCAGTTCTTC
V gene: TRBV7-8; clone size: NA; J gene: TRBJ2-7; D gene: TRBD1; CDR3 protein: CASSLKGQGAYEQYF; CDR3 DNA: TGTGCCAGCAGCTTAAAGGGCCAGGGGGCCTACGAGCAGTACTTC
V gene: TRBV6-5; clone size: NA; J gene: TRBJ2-1; D gene: NA; CDR3 protein: CASSQTGLNYNEQFF; CDR3 DNA: TGTGCCAGCAGTCAAACAGGGCTTAACTACAATGAGCAGTTCTTC
V gene: TRBV5-4; clone size: once; J gene: TRBJ1-2; D gene: TRBD1; CDR3 protein: CATRAGQGTDGYTF; CDR3 DNA: TGTGCCACTAGGGCGGGACAGGGTACGGATGGCTACACCTTC
V gene: TRBV7-3; clone size: NA; J gene: TRBJ1-1; D gene: TRBD1; CDR3 protein: CASSLQGAGSTEAFF; CDR3 DNA: TGTGCCAGCAGCTTACAGGGGGCGGGGAGCACTGAAGCTTTCTTT
V gene: TRBV5-1; clone size: once; J gene: TRBJ2-7; D gene: NA; CDR3 protein: CASSLAGGREQYF; CDR3 DNA: TGCGCCAGCAGCTTGGCCGGGGGTCGCGAGCAGTACTTC
V gene: TRBV14; clone size: NA; J gene: TRBJ2-1; D gene: TRBD1; CDR3 protein: CASSQEIRDTGDEQFF; CDR3 DNA: TGTGCCAGCAGCCAAGAAATACGAGACACAGGGGATGAGCAGTTCTTC